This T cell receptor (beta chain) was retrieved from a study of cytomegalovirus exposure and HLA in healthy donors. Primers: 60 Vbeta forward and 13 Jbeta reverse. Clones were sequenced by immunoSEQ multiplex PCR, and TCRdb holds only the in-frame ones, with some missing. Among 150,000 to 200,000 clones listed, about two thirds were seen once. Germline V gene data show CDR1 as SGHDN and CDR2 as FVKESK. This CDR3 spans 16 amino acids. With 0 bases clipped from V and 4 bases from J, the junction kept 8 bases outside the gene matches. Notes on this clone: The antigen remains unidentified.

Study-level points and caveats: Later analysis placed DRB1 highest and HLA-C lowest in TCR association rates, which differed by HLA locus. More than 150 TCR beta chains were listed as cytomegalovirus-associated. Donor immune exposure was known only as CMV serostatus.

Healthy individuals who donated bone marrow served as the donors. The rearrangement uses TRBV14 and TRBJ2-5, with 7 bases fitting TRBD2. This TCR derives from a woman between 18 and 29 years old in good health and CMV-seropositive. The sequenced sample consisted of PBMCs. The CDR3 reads CASSQDLWGGRETQYF. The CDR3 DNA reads TGTGCCAGCAGCCAAGACCTCTGGGGGGGAAGAGAGACCCAGTACTTC.